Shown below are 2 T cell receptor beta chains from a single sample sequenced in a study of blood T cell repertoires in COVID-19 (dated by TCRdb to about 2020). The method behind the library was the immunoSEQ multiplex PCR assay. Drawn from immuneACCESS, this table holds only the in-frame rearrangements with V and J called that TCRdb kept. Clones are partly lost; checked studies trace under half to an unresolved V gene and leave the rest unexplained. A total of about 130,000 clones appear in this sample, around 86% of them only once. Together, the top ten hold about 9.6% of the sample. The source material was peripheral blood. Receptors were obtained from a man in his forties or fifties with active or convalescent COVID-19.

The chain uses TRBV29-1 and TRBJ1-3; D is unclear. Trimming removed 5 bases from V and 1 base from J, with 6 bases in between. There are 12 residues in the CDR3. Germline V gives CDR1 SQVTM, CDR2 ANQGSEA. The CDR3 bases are TGCAGCGTTCAGACTTCTGGAAACACCATATATTTT. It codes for CSVQTSGNTIYF.

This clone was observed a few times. CDR3 loop: CATKARGHTEAFF. The CDR3 DNA reads TGTGCCACCAAGGCCAGGGGGCACACTGAAGCTTTCTTT. The V gene is TRBV19, the J gene TRBJ1-1; 8 bases align to TRBD1. V trimming: 10 bases; J trimming: 3 bases; junction bases outside the gene matches: 7. Germline CDR1 is LNHDA and CDR2 is SQIVND (reference sequence). The CDR3 is 13 residues long.